This entry concerns a single T cell receptor (beta chain). This entry comes from a study of blood T cell repertoires in COVID-19. About the study: T cells, B-cell-depleted T cells, or PBMCs supplied cDNA or gDNA.

Clones were sequenced by immunoSEQ multiplex PCR, and TCRdb holds only the in-frame ones, with some missing. The sample has tens of thousands of clones, roughly 86% seen once; the top ten hold about 14%. Germline CDR1 and CDR2: LNHDA and SQIVND (reference sequence). The CDR3 contains 15 residues. V shed 6 bases, J shed 1 base, and the junction held 4 bases outside the gene matches. Source material: peripheral blood. This chain joins TRBV19 and TRBJ2-2, with 8 bases lining up with TRBD1. The receptor was derived from a human donor in a cohort sampled during active COVID-19. In DNA form, the CDR3 reads TGTGCCAGTAGGTCCGGGACAGGGAACACCGGGGAGCTGTTTTTT. It translates to CASRSGTGNTGELFF.